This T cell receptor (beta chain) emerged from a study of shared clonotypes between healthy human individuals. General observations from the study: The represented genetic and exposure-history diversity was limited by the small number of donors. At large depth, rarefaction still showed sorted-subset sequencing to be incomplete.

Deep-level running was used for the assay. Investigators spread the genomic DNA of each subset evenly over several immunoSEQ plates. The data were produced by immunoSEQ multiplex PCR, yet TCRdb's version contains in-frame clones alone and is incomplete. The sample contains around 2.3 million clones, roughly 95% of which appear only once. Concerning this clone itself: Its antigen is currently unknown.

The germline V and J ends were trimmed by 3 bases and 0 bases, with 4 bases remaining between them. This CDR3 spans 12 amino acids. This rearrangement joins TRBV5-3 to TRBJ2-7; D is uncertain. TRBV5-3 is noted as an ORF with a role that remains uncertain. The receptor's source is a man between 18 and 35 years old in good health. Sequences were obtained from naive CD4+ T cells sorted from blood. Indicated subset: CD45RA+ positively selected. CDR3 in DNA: TGTGCCAGAAGCTCCAGCTCCTACGAGCAGTACTTC. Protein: CARSSSSYEQYF.